The present entry profiles one TCR beta chain with its context. Its antigen remains unknown. Germline values: CDR1 KGHSH, CDR2 LQKENI. The CDR3 loop spans 15 amino acids. V lost 5 bases, J lost 7 bases, and 17 bases lay in between. Libraries were prepared by immunoSEQ multiplex PCR; TCRdb keeps only in-frame clonotypes and omits some of them. Among 90,000 or so clones listed, more than 70% were seen once. The entry originates in a study of T cell responses to AZD1222 COVID-19 vaccine. Points from the study as a whole: Donors were largely white British and mainly female; clonal diversity was possibly underestimated.

The source of this sequence is an adult who received the AZD1222 COVID-19 vaccine. The gene calls are TRBV18 and TRBJ2-2, with D unresolved. Sequences were derived from peripheral blood, sampled 28 days after the second AZD1222 dose. The CDR3 protein is CASSFRADVGGELFF. The CDR3 region has the DNA TGTGCCAGCTCATTCCGGGCCGATGTCGGCGGGGAGCTGTTTTTT.